This T cell receptor (beta chain) was captured in a study of shared clonotypes between healthy human individuals. Regarding this clone: Other DNA variants within this sample encode the same CDR3.

This was a deep-level run. Sequencing used immunoSEQ multiplex PCR; TCRdb keeps in-frame clones, though not all of them. Among about 1 million clones listed, about 76% were seen once. V gave up 0 bases and J gave up 1 base, with 5 bases separating them. The CDR3 covers 14 residues. Germline V gene lookup returns CDR1 LGHNA and CDR2 YSLEER. Sequencing was done on a sample of memory CD4+ T cells sorted from blood. Subset of the sample: CD45RA-negative fraction. The chain links TRBV4-3 to TRBJ2-3; D is uncertain. This clonotype was sampled from a young man in good health. CDR3 nucleotide sequence: TGCGCCAGCAGCCAAGAATCACGCACAGATACGCAGTATTTT. It specifies CASSQESRTDTQYF.